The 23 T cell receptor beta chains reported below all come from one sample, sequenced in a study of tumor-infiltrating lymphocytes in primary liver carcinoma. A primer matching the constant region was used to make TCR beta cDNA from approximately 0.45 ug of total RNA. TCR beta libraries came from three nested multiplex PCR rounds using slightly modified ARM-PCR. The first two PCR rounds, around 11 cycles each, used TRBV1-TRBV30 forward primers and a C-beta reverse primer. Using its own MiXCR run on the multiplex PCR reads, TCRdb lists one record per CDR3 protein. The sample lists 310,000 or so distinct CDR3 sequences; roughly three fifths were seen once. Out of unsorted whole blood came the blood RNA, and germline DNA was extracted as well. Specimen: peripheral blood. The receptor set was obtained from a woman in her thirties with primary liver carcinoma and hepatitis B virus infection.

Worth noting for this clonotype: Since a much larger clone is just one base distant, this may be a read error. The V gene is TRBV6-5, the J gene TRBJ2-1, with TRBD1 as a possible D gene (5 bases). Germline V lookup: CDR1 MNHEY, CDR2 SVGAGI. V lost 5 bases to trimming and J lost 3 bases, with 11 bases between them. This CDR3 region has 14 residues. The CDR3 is CASSVFDSYNEQFF. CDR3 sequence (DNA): TGTGCCAGCAGTGTATTTGACAGCTACAATGAGCAGTTCTTC.

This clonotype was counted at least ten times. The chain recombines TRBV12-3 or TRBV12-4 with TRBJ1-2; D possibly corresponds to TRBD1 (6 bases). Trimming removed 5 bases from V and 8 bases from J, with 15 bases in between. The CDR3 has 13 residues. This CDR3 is CASSTGQRVGYTF. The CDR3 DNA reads TGTGCCAGCAGTACGGGACAAAGGGTAGGCTACACCTTC.

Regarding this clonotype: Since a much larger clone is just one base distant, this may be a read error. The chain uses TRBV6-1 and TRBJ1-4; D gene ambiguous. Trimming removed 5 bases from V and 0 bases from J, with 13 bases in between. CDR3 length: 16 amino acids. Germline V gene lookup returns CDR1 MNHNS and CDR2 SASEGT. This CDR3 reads CASSPPHRPTNEKLFF. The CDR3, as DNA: TGTGCCAGCAGTCCCCCCCACAGACCAACTAATGAAAAACTGTTTTTT.

The CDR3 loop reads CANSLVGTSRDNEQFF. The CDR3 region has the DNA TGTGCTAACAGCTTAGTGGGGACTAGTAGAGACAATGAGCAGTTCTTC. The chain recombines TRBV11-2 with TRBJ2-1, with TRBD2 matching 8 bases. Germline V CDR1 and CDR2: SGHAT, FQNNGV. The CDR3 contains 16 residues.

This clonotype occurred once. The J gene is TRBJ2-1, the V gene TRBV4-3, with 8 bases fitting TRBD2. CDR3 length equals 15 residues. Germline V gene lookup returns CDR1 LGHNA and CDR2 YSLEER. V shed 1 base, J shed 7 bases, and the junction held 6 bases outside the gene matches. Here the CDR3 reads CASSQGWTSRNEQFF. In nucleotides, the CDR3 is TGCGCCAGCAGCCAAGGATGGACTAGCAGAAATGAGCAGTTCTTC.

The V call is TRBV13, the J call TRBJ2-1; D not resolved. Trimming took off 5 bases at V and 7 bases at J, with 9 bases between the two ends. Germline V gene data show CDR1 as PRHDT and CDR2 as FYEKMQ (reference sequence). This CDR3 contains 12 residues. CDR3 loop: CASSGARNEQFF. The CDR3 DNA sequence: TGTGCCAGCAGCGGCGCGCGGAATGAGCAGTTCTTC.

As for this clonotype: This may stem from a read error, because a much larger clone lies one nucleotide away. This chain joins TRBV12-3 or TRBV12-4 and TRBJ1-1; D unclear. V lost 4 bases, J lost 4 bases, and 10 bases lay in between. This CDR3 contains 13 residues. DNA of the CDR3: TGTGCCAGCAGTTCTCCCGGGTCCACTGAAGCTTTCTTT. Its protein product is CASSSPGSTEAFF.

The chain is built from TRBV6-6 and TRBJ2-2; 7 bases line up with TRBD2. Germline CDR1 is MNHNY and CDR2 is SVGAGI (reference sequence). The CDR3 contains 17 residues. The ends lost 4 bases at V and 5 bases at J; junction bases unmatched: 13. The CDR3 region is CASSSSLGGRRTGELFF. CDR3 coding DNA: TGTGCCAGCAGTTCGTCTCTAGGCGGGAGACGAACCGGGGAGCTGTTTTTT.

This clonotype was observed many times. The chain's CDR3 is CASSLSQGTQPQHF. In nucleotides, the CDR3 is TGTGCCAGCAGTTTAAGTCAGGGTACTCAGCCCCAGCATTTT. The chain is built from TRBV12-3 or TRBV12-4 and TRBJ1-5, with a weak D call TRBD1 (5 bases). The V gene lost 2 bases and the J gene lost 6 bases, with 11 bases spanning the gap. The CDR3 loop spans 14 amino acids.

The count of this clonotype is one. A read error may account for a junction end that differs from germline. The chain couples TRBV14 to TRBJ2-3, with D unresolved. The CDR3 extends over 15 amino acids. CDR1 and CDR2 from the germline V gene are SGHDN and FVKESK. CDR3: CASSQDLTYIDTQYF. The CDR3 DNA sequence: TGTGCCAGCAGTCAAGACCTCACCTACATAGATACGCAGTATTTT.

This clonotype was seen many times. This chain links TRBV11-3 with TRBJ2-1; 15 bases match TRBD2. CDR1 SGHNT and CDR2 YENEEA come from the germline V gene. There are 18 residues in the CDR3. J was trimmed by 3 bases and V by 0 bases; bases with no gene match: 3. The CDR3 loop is CASSLDGTSGRIYNEQFF. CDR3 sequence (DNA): TGTGCCAGCAGCTTAGACGGGACTAGCGGGAGGATCTACAATGAGCAGTTCTTC.

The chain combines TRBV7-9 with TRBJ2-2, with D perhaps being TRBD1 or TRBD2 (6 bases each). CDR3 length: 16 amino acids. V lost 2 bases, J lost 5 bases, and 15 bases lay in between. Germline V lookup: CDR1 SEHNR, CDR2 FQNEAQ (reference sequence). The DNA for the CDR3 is TGTGCCAGCAGCTTATGGATACAGGGAGGTACCGGGGAGCTGTTTTTT. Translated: CASSLWIQGGTGELFF.

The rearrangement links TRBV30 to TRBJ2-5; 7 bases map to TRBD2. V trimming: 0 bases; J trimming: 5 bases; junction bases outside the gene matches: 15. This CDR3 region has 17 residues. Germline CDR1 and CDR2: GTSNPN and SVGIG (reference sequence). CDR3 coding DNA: TGTGCCTGGAGTGTGAACAGGCTGGAAGGACTAGAGGAGACCCAGTACTTC. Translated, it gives CAWSVNRLEGLEETQYF.

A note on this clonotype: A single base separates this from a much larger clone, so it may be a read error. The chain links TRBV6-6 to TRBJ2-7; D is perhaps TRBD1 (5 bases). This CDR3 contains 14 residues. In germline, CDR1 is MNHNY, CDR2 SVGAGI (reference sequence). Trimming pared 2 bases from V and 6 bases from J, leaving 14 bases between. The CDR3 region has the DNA TGTGCCAGCAGTTACGGGGATCGACAGTCCGAGCAGTACTTC. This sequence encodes CASSYGDRQSEQYF.

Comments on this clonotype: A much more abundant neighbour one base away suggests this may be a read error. CDR3 in DNA: TGTGCCAGCAGCTTTTCAATGAGCTCCCACAATGAGCAGTTCTTC. This translates into CASSFSMSSHNEQFF. The V gene is TRBV5-6, the J gene TRBJ2-1; D uncertain. The germline CDR1 and CDR2 sequences are SGHDT and YYEEEE. CDR3 length equals 15 residues. The full variable domain, in which reference TRBV5-6 and TRBJ2-1 provide the parts outside the CDR3, is DAGVTQSPTHLIKTRGQQVTLRCSPKSGHDTVSWYQQALGQGPQFIFQYYEEEERQRGNFPDRFSGHQFPNYSSELNVNALLLGDSALYLCASSFSMSSHNEQFFGPGTRLTVL.

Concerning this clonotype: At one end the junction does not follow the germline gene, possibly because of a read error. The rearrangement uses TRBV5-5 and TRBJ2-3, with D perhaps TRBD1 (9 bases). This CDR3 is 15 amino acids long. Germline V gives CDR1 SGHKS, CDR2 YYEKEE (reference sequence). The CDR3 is CASNREGQGTNRQYF. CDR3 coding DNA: TGTGCAAGCAACCGGGAGGGACAGGGCACAAATAGGCAGTATTTT.

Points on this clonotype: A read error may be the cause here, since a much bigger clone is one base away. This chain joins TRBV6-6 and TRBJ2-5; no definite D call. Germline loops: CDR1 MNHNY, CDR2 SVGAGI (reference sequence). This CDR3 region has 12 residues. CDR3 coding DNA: TGTGCCAACAGTTATCCCCAAGAGACCCAGTACTTC. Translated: CANSYPQETQYF.

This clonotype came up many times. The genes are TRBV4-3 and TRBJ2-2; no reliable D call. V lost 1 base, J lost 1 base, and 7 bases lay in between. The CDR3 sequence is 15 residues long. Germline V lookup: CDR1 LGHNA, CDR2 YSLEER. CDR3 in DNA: TGCGCCAGCAGCCAAGTAGCTGGGAACACCGGGGAGCTGTTTTTT. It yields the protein CASSQVAGNTGELFF.

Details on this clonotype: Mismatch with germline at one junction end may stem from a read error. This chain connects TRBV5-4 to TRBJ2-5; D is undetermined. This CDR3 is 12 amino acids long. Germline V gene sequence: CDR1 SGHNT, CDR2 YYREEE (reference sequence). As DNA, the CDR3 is TGTGTCAGCAGCGAGTCTAGGGAGACCCAGTACTTC. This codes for CVSSESRETQYF.

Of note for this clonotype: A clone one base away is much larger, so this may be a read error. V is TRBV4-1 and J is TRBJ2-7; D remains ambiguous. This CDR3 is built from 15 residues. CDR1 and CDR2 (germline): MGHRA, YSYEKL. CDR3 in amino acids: CASSRIRNPLYELYF. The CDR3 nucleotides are TGCGCCAGCAGCCGGATTAGGAACCCTCTCTACGAGCTGTACTTC.

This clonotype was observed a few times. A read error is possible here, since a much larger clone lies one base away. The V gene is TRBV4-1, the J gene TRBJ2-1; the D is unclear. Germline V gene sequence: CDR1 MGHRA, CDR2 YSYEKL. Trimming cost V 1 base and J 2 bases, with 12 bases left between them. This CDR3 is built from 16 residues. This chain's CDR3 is CASSQAFSRAYNEQFF. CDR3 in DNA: TGCGCCAGCAGCCAAGCTTTCTCTCGAGCCTACAATGAGCAGTTCTTC.

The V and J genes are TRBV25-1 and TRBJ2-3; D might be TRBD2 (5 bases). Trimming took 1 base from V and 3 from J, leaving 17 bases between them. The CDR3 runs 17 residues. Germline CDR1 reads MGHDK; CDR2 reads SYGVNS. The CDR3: CASSESHERGWTDTQYF. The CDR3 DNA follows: TGTGCCAGCAGTGAATCTCACGAGCGCGGGTGGACAGATACGCAGTATTTT.

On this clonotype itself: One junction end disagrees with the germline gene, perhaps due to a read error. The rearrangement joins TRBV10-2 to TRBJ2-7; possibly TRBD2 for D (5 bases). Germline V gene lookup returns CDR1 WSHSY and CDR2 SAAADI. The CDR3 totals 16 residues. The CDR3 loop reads CASSDRMRALSHEQYF. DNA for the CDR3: TGCGCCAGCAGTGATCGGATGAGGGCCCTCTCCCACGAGCAGTACTTC.